This paragraph reports one T cell receptor (beta chain). This sample is drawn from a study of PD-1 blockade in mismatch repair-deficient tumors. Profiled with immunoSEQ multiplex PCR; TCRdb holds only in-frame clones, not every one. The data show nearly 25,000 clones, with 65% to 85% seen just once and around 21% held by the top ten. The germline V and J ends were trimmed by 2 bases and 5 bases, with 12 bases remaining between them. Germline lookup yields CDR1 PRHDT and CDR2 FYEKMQ (reference sequence). CDR3 length equals 15 residues. The chain employs TRBV13 and TRBJ2-2, with D perhaps TRBD2 (6 bases). Sample: peripheral blood, taken 12 weeks after starting pembrolizumab. The TCR sequence derives from an adult with mismatch repair-deficient cancer. CDR3 region: CASSLPGERTGELFF. CDR3 sequence (DNA): TGTGCCAGCAGCTTACCGGGAGAGAGGACCGGGGAGCTGTTTTTT.